The source of this T cell receptor beta chain is a study of naive CD8 T cells in extremely preterm neonates (TCRdb year 2017). Regarding the research as a whole: The study compared the TCRbeta CDR3 repertoires of sorted naive CD8+ T cells among four age groups: extremely preterm neonates, term neonates, young children and adults.

Term cord blood was obtained from several elective full-term cesarean deliveries at roughly 36-42 weeks of gestation, without labor or rupture of membranes. Exclusion from the study was applied to pregnancies with fetal demise, active maternal HSV infection or known maternal HIV infection. A FACSAria III cell sorter was used to sort live, Annexin V-negative naive CD8+ T cells (CD3+CD8+CD45RA+CCR7+). Between roughly 17,000 and 110,000 naive CD8+ T cells were sorted per sample. Mixed venous-arterial cord blood was collected with preassembled standardized sampling kits. Cord blood stayed at room temperature and was processed within 4 hours after collection. Ficoll-Paque density gradient centrifugation was used to isolate mononuclear cells from diluted blood. Before sorting, mononuclear cells were cryopreserved in approximately 10% DMSO with roughly 90% FBS and kept in long-term storage at -150 degrees C. After thawing, the cells were stained with Annexin V and with antibodies against CD3, CD8, CCR7 and CD45RA. The DNeasy Blood and Tissue Kit was used to extract genomic DNA from snap-frozen pellets of sorted cells.

Inclusive of the bounding cysteine and phenylalanine, the CDR3 is 15 residues long. Here the CDR3 DNA is all that survives: 45 bases in frame from base 1. V and J are truncated by 1 base and 4 bases respectively, leaving an intervening sequence of 11 bases. From a lookup of the germline V gene, CDR1 and CDR2 are SGHTA and FQGNSA. For this clone: Its antigen is unknown. Per-base quality was not reported, and no clone a single base away is much larger than it.

Paper-wide results and their limitations: A small sample size and variable productive template counts among preterm samples were noted by the authors as limitations. Prospective longitudinal studies of preterm and term neonates were called for by the authors so that T cell development could be tracked within individuals. Compared with the older groups, preterm CDR3s were shorter and closer to germline, carrying fewer N additions and showing less junctional trimming. Significantly lower iChao1 richness than in all other age groups (p < 0.05) and an even clone distribution were observed in preterm neonates, indicating a less rich repertoire. A higher proportion of shared CDR3 nucleotide sequences was found in preterm neonates (approximately 2.5%) than in term neonates (about 0.4%), young children (approximately 0.03%) and adults (around 0.01%).

A two-step, bias-controlled multiplex PCR was used to amplify TCRbeta CDR3 regions from genomic DNA. Primers specific for every TRBV and TRBJ gene segment were included in the multiplex PCR. The immunoSEQ Assay was used to generate TCRbeta repertoire data. In the original analysis: A relative-frequency ratio and a modified nearest-neighbor algorithm were applied to filter and cluster reads so that closely related sequences were merged. The V, D and J gene assignments for CDR3 sequences were based on IMGT annotation. Template counts were quantified against synthetic TCR CDR3 analog sequences and normalized for PCR amplification bias. Only unique productive sequences, defined as in-frame CDR3 sequences lacking stop codons, were included in the analyses. The immunoSEQ Analyzer software was used to calculate clonality, defined as 1 minus Pielou's evenness, and iChao1 richness. JMP was used for statistical testing, with Student's t-test or a non-parametric test applied depending on Shapiro-Wilk normality results. TCRdb mirrors the immuneACCESS table, restricted to in-frame sequences. Some clones are absent from its copies; in checked studies, under half trace to an unresolved V gene, and the reason for the others is unknown. D and trimming come from the DNA, and the V and J calls and clone size come from that table. In this sample the table shows approximately 7,200 clones, about 97% of which occur a single time. In total, the top ten clones hold around 0.35% of the sample.

The chain links TRBV7-2 with TRBJ2-1; tentative D gene TRBD2, with 6 bases matching. The receptor comes from a newborn in good health. The sequenced material came from naive CD8+ T cells from cord blood. The DNA reads as follows: TGTGCCAGCAGCTTAGTCACGGGGGAGTACAATGAGCAGTTCTTC. Its amino acids are CASSLVTGEYNEQFF.